A single sample is the source of the 21 T cell receptor beta chains below, sequenced in a study of blood T cells in healthy people across ages. A second PCR, run for about 6 to 12 cycles, used a sample-barcoded 5' primer plus a J-beta primer mix. TCRdb itself ran the 5' RACE reads through MiXCR, one entry per CDR3 protein. This table holds about 1.6 million distinct CDR3 sequences, 30% to 40% found once. Sequencing was done on a sample of blood. Source of these receptors: a woman in her 30s in good health.

Comments on this clonotype: This may be a read error, as it is one base from a much larger clone. The V call is TRBV5-1, the J call TRBJ2-5, with D unresolved. Trimming left V 0 bases short and J 4 bases short, with 13 bases between. Germline CDR1 and CDR2: SGHRS and YFSETQ. CDR3 length equals 15 residues. The CDR3 DNA sequence: TGCGCCAGCAGCTTGGCCGCCTCGACCCCAGAGACCCAGTACTTC. Translation gives CASSLAASTPETQYF.

V gene TRBV18 combines with J gene TRBJ2-1; 7 positions agree with TRBD2. This CDR3 spans 19 amino acids. Germline CDR1 and CDR2: KGHSH and LQKENI. J was trimmed by 9 bases and V by 3 bases; bases with no gene match: 23. The CDR3 coding sequence is TGTGCCAGCTCACCTAAGCCGACTAGCACTGTATACGTCCGCGGTGAGCAGTTCTTC. Its protein is CASSPKPTSTVYVRGEQFF.

CDR3 DNA sequence: TGCAGCGTTGCGGTCGGACAGGGGGGAATCGAGCAGTTCTTC. This translates into CSVAVGQGGIEQFF. This rearrangement joins TRBV29-1 to TRBJ2-1, with 10 positions matching TRBD1. The CDR3 is made up of 14 amino acids. In germline, CDR1 is SQVTM, CDR2 ANQGSEA. The V segment lost 4 bases and the J segment 10 bases; nucleotides outside the gene matches: 10.

This clonotype was detected only a few times. The rearrangement uses TRBV12-3 or TRBV12-4 and TRBJ2-7, with TRBD2 identical over 7 bases. The junction had 9 bases not matched to a gene; V was cut back by 7 bases and J by 3 bases. This CDR3 is built from 14 residues. The CDR3 protein is CASTSMTSSYEQYF. The CDR3 DNA reads TGTGCCAGCACCTCCATGACTAGCAGCTACGAGCAGTACTTC.

Concerning this clonotype itself: A much bigger clone sits one base away, suggesting this may be a read error. The V and J genes are TRBV25-1 and TRBJ2-5, with D tentatively TRBD1 or TRBD2 (5 bases each). V lost 4 bases and J lost 2, with 14 bases in between. CDR3 size: 15 residues. The germline V gene has CDR1 MGHDK and CDR2 SYGVNS. The CDR3 sequence: CASSAPGRQQETQYF. The DNA for the CDR3 is TGTGCCAGCAGTGCGCCGGGACGGCAACAAGAGACCCAGTACTTC.

The V and J genes are TRBV20-1 and TRBJ2-3; D is undetermined. Trimming left V 3 bases short and J 4 bases short, with 8 bases between. Germline CDR1 DFQATT, CDR2 SNEGSKA (reference sequence). The CDR3 consists of 12 residues. The CDR3 DNA sequence: TGCAGTGCTAGCCCGGAGCCAGATACGCAGTATTTT. Its translation is CSASPEPDTQYF.

This clonotype was counted once. The chain links TRBV18 to TRBJ2-5; no firm D call. CDR1 and CDR2 (germline): KGHSH, LQKENI. The CDR3 contains 13 residues. Trimming removed 3 bases at V and 5 bases at J, with 10 bases between. The CDR3 loop reads CASSPSRRETQYF. The CDR3 DNA reads TGTGCCAGCTCACCCTCTCGTAGGGAGACCCAGTACTTC.

Note on this clonotype: This may arise from a read error, as a much more abundant clone is one base away. The CDR3 does not close with the conserved phenylalanine or tryptophan, likely indicating a read error. This rearrangement joins TRBV20-1 to TRBJ2-1; no firm D call. Germline CDR1 is DFQATT and CDR2 is SNEGSKA (reference sequence). The CDR3 is made up of 11 amino acids. The V and J ends lost 3 bases and 8 bases respectively, with 8 bases between them. The CDR3 sequence: CSASAGYEQFV. CDR3 nucleotide sequence: TGCAGTGCTAGCGCCGGGTATGAGCAGTTCGTC.

The chain is built from TRBV4-2 and TRBJ1-2; unclear D gene. The CDR3 spans 16 residues. V was shortened by 3 bases and J by 6 bases, with 20 bases between the two germline ends. Germline CDR1 and CDR2: LGHNA and YNFKEQ. CDR3 bases: TGTGCCAGCAGCCATGTTCTAAAAGGGTGTAGGGATGGCTACACCTTC. It codes for CASSHVLKGCRDGYTF.

The V gene is TRBV9, the J gene TRBJ2-1; D is possibly TRBD2 (5 bases). V gave up 3 bases and J gave up 0 bases, with 13 bases separating them. The CDR3 is 16 amino acids. CDR1 is SGDLS, CDR2 YYNGEE, per germline. The CDR3 sequence: CASSGGAGNSYNEQFF. Here the CDR3 DNA reads TGTGCCAGCAGCGGAGGCGCCGGGAACTCCTACAATGAGCAGTTCTTC. Based on the CDR3 plus reference TRBV9 and TRBJ2-1, the full variable domain is DSGVTQTPKHLITATGQRVTLRCSPRSGDLSVYWYQQSLDQGLQFLIQYYNGEERAKGNILERFSAQQFPDLHSELNLSSLELGDSALYFCASSGGAGNSYNEQFFGPGTRLTVL.

This clonotype has at least ten counts. The genes are TRBV12-3 or TRBV12-4 and TRBJ2-7; TRBD1 aligns across 11 bases. The trim removed 5 bases at V and 1 base at J, leaving 7 bases unmatched. The CDR3 length is 16 residues. The CDR3 nucleotides read TGTGCCAGCAGTCTTGCCGGACAGGGGGCTTCCTACGAGCAGTACTTC. Residues: CASSLAGQGASYEQYF.

This chain links TRBV6-1 with TRBJ2-7; 7 bases are shared with TRBD1. Trimming took 6 bases from V and 3 from J; bases not matched to a gene: 2. Germline CDR1 reads MNHNS; CDR2 reads SASEGT. CDR3 length: 12 residues. The CDR3 here is CASRYRGYEQYF. The CDR3 DNA reads as TGTGCCAGCAGATACAGGGGCTACGAGCAGTACTTC.

The rearrangement joins TRBV24-1 to TRBJ1-2; 7 nucleotides line up with TRBD1. The CDR3 runs 14 residues. V dropped 4 bases and J dropped 4; count of bases not matched to a gene: 5. CDR1 is KGHDR and CDR2 is SFDVKD in the germline V gene. CDR3 bases: TGTGCCACCAGTGACTTTGGACAGGTCTATGGCTACACCTTC. It translates to CATSDFGQVYGYTF.

This clonotype was seen a handful of times. J is TRBJ2-1 and V is TRBV20-1, with TRBD2 as a possible D gene (7 bases). Germline loops: CDR1 DFQATT, CDR2 SNEGSKA (reference sequence). V lost 7 bases, J lost 7 bases, and 17 bases lay in between. The CDR3 consists of 13 residues. CDR3 residues: CSVPGLTGNEQFF. The CDR3 DNA follows: TGCAGTGTTCCGGGACTAACAGGGAATGAGCAGTTCTTC.

The chain carries TRBV27 and TRBJ1-1; D possibly corresponds to TRBD1 (6 bases). V dropped 6 bases and J dropped 1 base, with 9 bases sitting between them. Looked up from germline, CDR1 is MNHEY and CDR2 is SMNVEV (reference sequence). The CDR3 consists of 13 residues. The CDR3, as DNA: TGTGCCAGCAGCCGGGGGGCGAACACTGAAGCTTTCTTT. Its protein is CASSRGANTEAFF.

This clonotype was observed a few times. A much larger clone sits a single nucleotide away, making a read error possible. This chain connects TRBV10-3 to TRBJ2-7, with D hard to call. The CDR3 spans 14 residues. V lost 6 bases to trimming and J lost 0 bases, with 12 bases between them. CDR1 ENHRY and CDR2 SYGVKD come from the germline V gene. CDR3 nucleotides: TGTGCCATCAGGGTGGGTAAGCCCTCCTACGAGCAGTACTTC. As protein: CAIRVGKPSYEQYF.

The chain employs TRBV3-1 and TRBJ1-6; TRBD1 might be the D (6 bases). Trimming removed 2 bases from V and 4 bases from J, with 18 bases in between. Germline values: CDR1 LGHDT, CDR2 YNNKEL (reference sequence). The CDR3 is 18 amino acids. The CDR3 DNA is TGTGCCAGCAGCCAAAACAGGGTCGGAGGCAGATATAATTCACCCCTCCACTTT. Translated, it gives CASSQNRVGGRYNSPLHF.

This clonotype has a count of ten or more. CDR3 in amino acids: CAIRDSGLLTEQYF. CDR3 bases: TGTGCCATCAGAGACTCGGGCCTCCTAACCGAGCAGTACTTC. V and J are TRBV10-3 and TRBJ2-7; D is ambiguous. This CDR3 has 14 residues. In germline, CDR1 is ENHRY, CDR2 SYGVKD. Trimming took 6 bases from V and 6 from J, leaving 18 bases between them.

The table lists this clonotype with a count of one. A clone one base away is much larger, so this may be a read error. The final CDR3 position lacks the conserved phenylalanine or tryptophan, pointing to a likely read error. This chain connects TRBV11-2 to TRBJ2-1; the D gene is possibly TRBD2 (6 bases). Deletions cut 5 bases from V and 4 bases from J, with 15 bases between. This CDR3 spans 15 amino acids. Germline V gene sequence: CDR1 SGHAT, CDR2 FQNNGV. CDR3 in DNA: TGTGCCAGCAGCCAATCGGGCGGGACGTACAATGAGCAGTTCTGC. Residues: CASSQSGGTYNEQFC.

Remarks on this clonotype: Its ends do not fully match the called genes, so a read error is possible. This sequence joins TRBV29-1 and TRBJ2-2; 7 positions agree with TRBD2. CDR1 SQVTM and CDR2 ANQGSEA come from the germline V gene. The CDR3 contains 14 residues. CDR3 sequence: CSASGEENPGELFF. The DNA for the CDR3 is TGCAGCGCCAGCGGGGAGGAGAACCCCGGGGAGTTGTTTTTT.

This chain joins TRBV21-1 and TRBJ1-5; the table gives TRBD1 as D, unverified against the DNA. TRBV21-1 is a recognized pseudogene. This CDR3 has 14 residues. The CDR3 spells CASSKDGRGQPQHF. In nucleotides, the CDR3 is TGTGCCAGCAGCAAAGATGGGCGTGGGCAGCCCCAGCATTTT.